The 3 T cell receptor beta chains presented below share a single source sample, sequenced in a study of shared clonotypes between healthy human individuals. Profiling relied on immunoSEQ multiplex PCR, and the TCRdb table lists in-frame clones only, not all of them. Of roughly 1 million clones in the sample, 75% to 80% are singletons; the top ten hold around 0.47%. The sequencing input was memory CD4+ T cells from PBMCs. Subset here: CD45RA-negative fraction. The receptors were gathered from a man aged 18-30 years in good health. Some clones in this sample may be carry-over from other donors' samples.

The rearrangement uses TRBV28 and TRBJ1-5; D remains ambiguous. Trimming pared 0 bases from V and 11 bases from J, leaving 8 bases between. CDR3 size: 12 residues. Germline CDR1 is MDHEN and CDR2 is SYDVKM. The CDR3 coding sequence is TGTGCCAGCAGTTTATGGAGGAAAGCCCAGCATTTT. The encoded protein is CASSLWRKAQHF. Full variable domain (rest looked up from reference TRBV28 and TRBJ1-5): DVKVTQSSRYLVKRTGEKVFLECVQDMDHENMFWYRQDPGLGLRLIYFSYDVKMKEKGDIPEGYSVSREKKERFSLILESASTNQTSMYLCASSLWRKAQHFGDGTRLSIL.

Details on this clone: One end of the junction does not line up with germline, which may come from a read error. This sequence joins TRBV30 and TRBJ2-5; a possible D gene is TRBD2 (7 bases). Germline assignment: CDR1 GTSNPN and CDR2 SVGIG (reference sequence). The CDR3 spans 12 residues. The CDR3 sequence: CAWSPLGAGVHF. CDR3 DNA sequence: TGTGCCTGGAGCCCCTTGGGGGCGGGAGTGCACTTC.

The chain uses TRBV6-1 and TRBJ1-1; no clear D. The CDR3 has 14 residues. CDR1 and CDR2 from the germline V gene are MNHNS and SASEGT. Trimming took 6 bases from V and 1 from J, leaving 12 bases between them. Written as DNA, the CDR3 is TGTGCCAGCAGCGGGTACCAGAAGAACACTGAAGCTTTCTTT. Translation gives CASSGYQKNTEAFF.